This T cell receptor (beta chain) was obtained from a study of blood T cell repertoires in COVID-19. Study-wide background: Sites across the United States, Italy and Spain contributed samples from acute and convalescent COVID-19. Sample material is recorded as cDNA or gDNA derived from T cells, B-cell-depleted T cells, or PBMCs.

The authors' processing: The authors estimated nucleated cell counts from reference gene primer amplification. Profiled with immunoSEQ multiplex PCR; TCRdb holds only in-frame clones, not every one. V, J and clone size reflect that table, while D and trimming were determined from the DNA. The sample includes about 400,000 clones, approximately 86% seen only once; the top ten take 7.1%. CDR3 length: 16 amino acids. J lost 1 base, V lost 4 bases, and 2 bases had no gene match. Germline CDR1 and CDR2: SEHNR and FQNEAQ (reference sequence). Recruited during active infection, patients (from Seattle) were subsequently followed longitudinally.

Sequenced sample: peripheral blood. The source of this sequence is a woman aged 55-70 years with COVID-19, enrolled during active disease. The chain couples TRBV7-9 to TRBJ2-3; TRBD2 matches at 13 bases. CDR3 in DNA: TGTGCCAGCAGCTCAGGACTAGCGGGGGGCACAGATACGCAGTATTTT. Encoded protein: CASSSGLAGGTDTQYF.